The 28 T cell receptor beta chains below were found in one sample sequenced in a study of OX40 agonist ivuxolimab in advanced cancers. Clones were read by immunoSEQ multiplex PCR, and TCRdb kept only the in-frame ones, dropping some. The sample shows about 73,000 clones, more than 80% of them seen only once. This material consisted of CD4+ or CD8+ T cells sorted from blood, taken in a trial of the OX40 agonist ivuxolimab. The receptors derive from an adult with an advanced solid tumor such as melanoma, head and neck, liver or kidney cancer.

The rearrangement uses TRBV7-2 and TRBJ2-5; D possibly corresponds to TRBD2 (6 bases). Germline-derived CDR1 and CDR2 are SGHTA and FQGNSA. This CDR3 spans 15 amino acids. V lost 1 base to trimming and J lost 2 bases, with 11 bases between them. CDR3 protein: CASSLGRENQETQYF. In DNA, the CDR3 is TGTGCCAGCAGCTTAGGGCGGGAAAATCAAGAGACCCAGTACTTC.

The rearrangement joins TRBV6-6 to TRBJ2-5, with 8 bases that match TRBD2. V was pared by 7 bases and J by 3 bases, with 10 bases of the junction left unmatched. The germline V gene has CDR1 MNHNY and CDR2 SVGAGI (reference sequence). The CDR3 loop spans 15 amino acids. The CDR3 sequence is CASKLRRGVKETQYF. CDR3 sequence (DNA): TGTGCCAGCAAGTTACGGCGGGGGGTAAAAGAGACCCAGTACTTC.

V gene TRBV6-6 combines with J gene TRBJ1-2; perhaps TRBD1 as D (6 bases). Germline values: CDR1 MNHNY, CDR2 SVGAGI (reference sequence). There are 14 residues in the CDR3. The germline V and J ends were trimmed by 6 bases and 6 bases, with 17 bases remaining between them. DNA for the CDR3: TGTGCCAGCAGCCTGACGGGGGGCGGTCATGGCTACACCTTC. Its translation: CASSLTGGGHGYTF.

The V gene is TRBV21-1, the J gene TRBJ2-4. TRBV21-1 is tagged as a pseudogene. The CDR3 loop spans 18 amino acids. In DNA, the CDR3 is TGTGCCAGCAGCAAAGAAGGGAGACAGCCCATAGCCAAAAACATTCAGTACTTC. This gives the protein CASSKEGRQPIAKNIQYF.

The chain couples TRBV6-1 to TRBJ2-7; D is unclear. This CDR3 spans 12 amino acids. V shed 9 bases and J shed 4 bases, with 13 bases lying between them. The germline V gene encodes CDR1 MNHNS and CDR2 SASEGT. The DNA for the CDR3 is TGTGCCAGTAGGACGGTTACGTACGAGCAGTACTTC. It specifies CASRTVTYEQYF.

This clone occurred once. This chain joins TRBV7-2 and TRBJ2-3; D is uncertain. Deletions cut 6 bases from V and 2 bases from J, with 6 bases between. The CDR3 contains 12 residues. CDR1 is SGHTA, CDR2 FQGNSA, per germline. The CDR3 loop is CASRIHTDTQYF. In nucleotides, the CDR3 is TGTGCCAGCAGAATACACACAGATACGCAGTATTTT.

This clone was seen only once. This chain uses TRBV9 with TRBJ2-1, with D perhaps matching TRBD2 (6 bases). The V and J ends lost 2 bases and 2 bases respectively, with 11 bases between them. The CDR3 has 15 residues. Germline V gives CDR1 SGDLS, CDR2 YYNGEE. DNA of the CDR3: TGTGCCAGCAGCGTCCGGGGGAGAACCTACAATGAGCAGTTCTTC. This sequence encodes CASSVRGRTYNEQFF.

This clone was counted a single time. The chain joins TRBV10-3 to TRBJ2-7, with D possibly called TRBD1 or TRBD2 (5 bases each). In germline, CDR1 is ENHRY, CDR2 SYGVKD. Between the trimmed V and J ends, which lost 3 bases and 5 bases, there was a span of 29 bases. The CDR3 has 19 amino acids. CDR3 residues: CAISDPLGEQHLGYDEQYF. As DNA, the CDR3 is TGTGCCATCAGTGACCCATTGGGGGAACAGCATCTTGGATACGACGAGCAGTACTTC.

The chain links TRBV7-8 to TRBJ2-3; TRBD2 matches at 7 bases. V lost 5 bases and J lost 2; bases outside the gene matches: 16. CDR1 is SGHVS, CDR2 FQNEAQ, per germline. The CDR3 runs to 18 residues. CDR3 protein: CASSRRGFGLAVTDTQYF. DNA of the CDR3: TGTGCCAGCAGCAGGAGAGGGTTCGGTCTAGCGGTCACAGATACGCAGTATTTT.

CDR3 in amino acids: CASSLLVNTEAFF. Written as DNA, the CDR3 is TGCGCCAGCAGCTTGCTAGTGAACACTGAAGCTTTCTTT. The V and J genes are TRBV5-1 and TRBJ1-1, with D hard to call. The germline CDR1 and CDR2 sequences are SGHRS and YFSETQ. The CDR3 runs to 13 residues. V lost 1 base to trimming and J lost 0 bases, with 4 bases between them.

The table lists this clone with a count of one. The chain is built from TRBV7-2 and TRBJ2-2; possibly TRBD1 for D (5 bases). The CDR3 contains 15 residues. V dropped 2 bases and J dropped 5 bases, with 12 bases sitting between them. Germline V CDR1 and CDR2: SGHTA, FQGNSA. CDR3 sequence: CASSLQSGLTGELFF. CDR3 DNA sequence: TGTGCCAGCAGCTTACAGTCAGGGCTTACCGGGGAGCTGTTTTTT.

The chain combines TRBV7-8 with TRBJ2-5; 9 bases match TRBD1. V was pared by 5 bases and J by 3 bases, with 4 bases of the junction left unmatched. The CDR3 consists of 14 residues. Germline CDR1 reads SGHVS; CDR2 reads FQNEAQ. CDR3 sequence reads: CASSPWTGEETQYF. The CDR3 DNA sequence: TGTGCCAGCAGCCCATGGACAGGGGAAGAGACCCAGTACTTC.

The chain employs TRBV6-5 and TRBJ1-2, with D maybe TRBD1 (5 bases). Germline lookup yields CDR1 MNHEY and CDR2 SVGAGI. The CDR3 has 11 amino acids. V was cut by 5 bases and J by 12 bases, with 13 bases left in between. The CDR3 nucleotides read TGTGCCAGCAGTGGGGGTTTCAGGAACACCTTC. It translates to CASSGGFRNTF.

V is TRBV5-1 and J is TRBJ2-2, with 10 nucleotides matching TRBD2. CDR3 length: 17 amino acids. Trimming cost V 3 bases and J 2 bases; bases outside gene matches: 7. CDR1 and CDR2 from the germline V gene are SGHRS and YFSETQ. This CDR3 is CASSWNPSGGNTGELFF. As DNA, the CDR3 is TGCGCCAGCAGCTGGAACCCTAGCGGGGGAAACACCGGGGAGCTGTTTTTT. The full variable domain, its missing parts supplied by reference TRBV5-1 and TRBJ2-2, is KAGVTQTPRYLIKTRGQQVTLSCSPISGHRSVSWYQQTPGQGLQFLFEYFSETQRNKGNFPGRFSGRQFSNSRSEMNVSTLELGDSALYLCASSWNPSGGNTGELFFGEGSRLTVL.

V usage is TRBV9 and J usage is TRBJ2-1, with 10 bases lining up with TRBD2. Trimming at V came to 4 bases and at J to 4 bases, leaving 14 bases not matched to a gene. This CDR3 is built from 18 residues. Germline V gene lookup returns CDR1 SGDLS and CDR2 YYNGEE. DNA for the CDR3: TGTGCCAGCAGCAGTAGCGGGAGGTCGGGTTTTTCGTACAATGAGCAGTTCTTC. It translates to CASSSSGRSGFSYNEQFF.

This chain connects TRBV6-5 to TRBJ1-3, with D hard to call. V was pared by 2 bases and J by 0 bases, with 8 bases between. CDR1 is MNHEY and CDR2 is SVGAGI in the germline V gene. The length of the CDR3 is 15 residues. The CDR3 is CASSYGRSSGNTIYF. The CDR3 DNA reads as TGTGCCAGCAGTTACGGCAGGAGCTCTGGAAACACCATATATTTT.

This clone came up a few times. The chain combines TRBV2 with TRBJ2-3; D is ambiguous. Germline V gives CDR1 SNHLY, CDR2 FYNNEI. Trimming removed 6 bases at V and 2 bases at J, with 3 bases between. This CDR3 has 11 residues. CDR3 nucleotides: TGTGCCAGCAGGCTCACAGATACGCAGTATTTT. Translated: CASRLTDTQYF. The whole variable domain, remainder taken from reference TRBV2 and TRBJ2-3, is EPEVTQTPSHQVTQMGQEVILRCVPISNHLYFYWYRQILGQKVEFLVSFYNNEISEKSEIFDDQFSVERPDGSNFTLKIRSTKLEDSAMYFCASRLTDTQYFGPGTRLTVL.

This clone showed up just once. The chain carries TRBV6-4 and TRBJ2-1; unclear D gene. The germline CDR1 and CDR2 sequences are MRHNA and SNTAGT. Between the trimmed V and J ends, which lost 0 bases and 3 bases, there was a span of 3 bases. The CDR3 has 13 amino acids. CDR3 residues: CASSDSNYNEQFF. CDR3 nucleotide sequence: TGTGCCAGCAGTGACTCGAACTACAATGAGCAGTTCTTC.

The chain has TRBV27 and TRBJ2-3; D not certain. V lost 5 bases, J lost 5 bases, and 14 bases lay in between. The CDR3 sequence is 14 residues long. Germline V gene lookup returns CDR1 MNHEY and CDR2 SMNVEV (reference sequence). The CDR3 coding sequence is TGTGCCAGCAGTATCTCATACACGGGAGATACGCAGTATTTT. As protein: CASSISYTGDTQYF.

The J gene is TRBJ2-1, the V gene TRBV7-2; D possibly matches TRBD1 or TRBD2 (5 bases each). Germline lookup yields CDR1 SGHTA and CDR2 FQGNSA. CDR3 length equals 14 residues. The V end lost 1 base, the J end lost 6 bases, and 10 bases lay between the germline ends. The CDR3: CASSLDGAGNEQFF. CDR3 sequence (DNA): TGTGCCAGCAGCTTAGACGGGGCAGGCAATGAGCAGTTCTTC. The full variable domain, its missing parts supplied by reference TRBV7-2 and TRBJ2-1, is GAGVSQSPSNKVTEKGKDVELRCDPISGHTALYWYRQSLGQGLEFLIYFQGNSAPDKSGLPSDRFSAERTGGSVSTLTIQRTQQEDSAVYLCASSLDGAGNEQFFGPGTRLTVL.

The chain carries TRBV19 and TRBJ1-3, with TRBD1 identical over 8 bases. The CDR3 runs to 16 residues. The V segment lost 4 bases and the J segment 0 bases; nucleotides outside the gene matches: 5. Germline CDR1 reads LNHDA; CDR2 reads SQIVND (reference sequence). This chain's CDR3 is CASSTGQDHSGNTIYF. The CDR3 coding sequence is TGTGCCAGTAGTACGGGACAGGACCACTCTGGAAACACCATATATTTT.

J is TRBJ1-5 and V is TRBV27; TRBD1 aligns across 7 bases. The CDR3 runs to 15 residues. Germline CDR1 MNHEY, CDR2 SMNVEV (reference sequence). The V segment lost 5 bases and the J segment 7 bases; nucleotides outside the gene matches: 11. The CDR3: CASSITGDGEQPQHF. DNA for the CDR3: TGTGCCAGCAGTATTACAGGGGATGGGGAGCAGCCCCAGCATTTT.

This clone was recorded once. The rearrangement joins TRBV7-2 to TRBJ2-6; D is ambiguous. Germline V gene data show CDR1 as SGHTA and CDR2 as FQGNSA. The CDR3 runs to 15 residues. With 2 bases removed from V and 0 bases from J, the gap between germline ends came to 5 bases. The DNA for the CDR3 is TGTGCCAGCAGCTTATCCCGCTCTGGGGCCAACGTCCTGACTTTC. Residues: CASSLSRSGANVLTF.

The gene calls are TRBV25-1 and TRBJ1-2, with a weak D call TRBD1 (6 bases). The V end lost 7 bases, the J end lost 5 bases, and 17 bases lay between the germline ends. CDR1 MGHDK and CDR2 SYGVNS come from the germline V gene. The CDR3 is made up of 14 amino acids. The CDR3 loop reads CASMSQGTRYGYTF. CDR3 in DNA: TGTGCCAGCATGTCTCAGGGGACTAGGTATGGCTACACCTTC.

The chain combines TRBV5-4 with TRBJ2-1, with D unresolved. The V end was cut by 0 bases, the J end by 2 bases, with 12 bases between. The CDR3 is 16 residues long. In germline, CDR1 is SGHNT, CDR2 YYREEE (reference sequence). CDR3 region: CASSLASEGPYNEQFF. The CDR3 DNA follows: TGTGCCAGCAGCTTGGCCTCCGAAGGTCCCTACAATGAGCAGTTCTTC.

The V and J genes are TRBV7-2 and TRBJ2-7; the match to TRBD2 covers 8 bases. The trim removed 2 bases at V and 6 bases at J, leaving 18 bases unmatched. The CDR3 extends over 18 amino acids. Germline CDR1 reads SGHTA; CDR2 reads FQGNSA. The CDR3 protein is CASSLSSSGFTRVGEQYF. CDR3 bases: TGTGCCAGCAGCTTATCATCTAGCGGGTTCACACGGGTGGGCGAGCAGTACTTC.

In this sample, this clone turned up once. The V gene is TRBV5-1, the J gene TRBJ2-1; either TRBD1 or TRBD2 may fit D (7 bases each). This CDR3 comprises 15 residues. Per germline, CDR1 SGHRS and CDR2 YFSETQ. The V end lost 6 bases, the J end lost 8 bases, and 21 bases lay between the germline ends. As DNA, the CDR3 is TGCGCCAGCATCCAGGTGGGAGGGGGCGTCGATGAGCAGTTCTTC. This sequence encodes CASIQVGGGVDEQFF.

The gene calls are TRBV7-2 and TRBJ2-1, with TRBD2 matching 8 bases. The CDR3 loop spans 14 amino acids. V gave up 4 bases and J gave up 4 bases; unmatched junction bases: 3. Per germline, CDR1 SGHTA and CDR2 FQGNSA. The CDR3 bases are TGTGCCAGCAGCTCCGGGGGGGTGTACAATGAGCAGTTCTTC. Its translation: CASSSGGVYNEQFF.